The TCR beta chain described here comes from a study of blood T cell repertoires in COVID-19. Whole-study context: T cells, B-cell-depleted T cells, or PBMCs supplied cDNA or gDNA.

Trimming removed 0 bases at V and 5 bases at J, with 11 bases between. CDR3 length: 14 amino acids. Germline V lookup: CDR1 SGHDT, CDR2 YYEEEE. Followed longitudinally, the Seattle patients had been enrolled during active infection. Sequencing was performed with immunoSEQ multiplex PCR; in TCRdb, only in-frame clones are kept and a portion is missing. The sample lists roughly 410,000 clones; 70% to 90% were seen once. The V and J genes are TRBV5-6 and TRBJ1-1, with D unresolved. Sequenced input: peripheral blood. This TCR was sampled from a woman aged 55 to 70 with COVID-19, enrolled during active disease. DNA for the CDR3: TGTGCCAGCAGCTTGGCGGGGTTTACGACTGAAGCTTTCTTT. Its protein is CASSLAGFTTEAFF.